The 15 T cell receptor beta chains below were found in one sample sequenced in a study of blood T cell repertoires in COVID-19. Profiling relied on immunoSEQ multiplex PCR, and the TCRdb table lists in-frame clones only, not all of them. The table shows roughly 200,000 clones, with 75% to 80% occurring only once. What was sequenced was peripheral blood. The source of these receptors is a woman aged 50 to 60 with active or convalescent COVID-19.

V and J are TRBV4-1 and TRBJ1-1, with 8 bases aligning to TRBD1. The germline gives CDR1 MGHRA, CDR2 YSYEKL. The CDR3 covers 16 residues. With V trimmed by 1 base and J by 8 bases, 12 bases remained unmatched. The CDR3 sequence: CASSQGLQQGVLEAFF. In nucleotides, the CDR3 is TGCGCCAGCAGCCAAGGGTTACAACAGGGGGTACTAGAAGCTTTCTTT.

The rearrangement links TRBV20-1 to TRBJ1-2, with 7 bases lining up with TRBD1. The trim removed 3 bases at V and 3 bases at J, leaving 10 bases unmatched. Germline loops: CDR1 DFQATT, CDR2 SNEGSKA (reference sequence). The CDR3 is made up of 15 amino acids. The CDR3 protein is CSASRGQGGDYGYTF. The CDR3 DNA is TGCAGTGCTAGTAGGGGGCAGGGGGGTGACTATGGCTACACCTTC.

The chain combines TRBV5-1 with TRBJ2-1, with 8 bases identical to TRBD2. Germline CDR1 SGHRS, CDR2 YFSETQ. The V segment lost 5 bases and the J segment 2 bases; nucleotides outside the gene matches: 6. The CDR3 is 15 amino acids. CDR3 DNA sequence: TGCGCCAGCAGAAGGACTAGCTCTACCTACAATGAGCAGTTCTTC. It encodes CASRRTSSTYNEQFF.

DNA of the CDR3: TGTGCCAGCAGTGAAAGGTCAGCGGATTCCAGCATTCAGTACTTC. Translated: CASSERSADSSIQYF. V usage is TRBV6-1 and J usage is TRBJ2-4, with D possibly being TRBD2 (5 bases). Per the germline V gene, CDR1 is MNHNS and CDR2 is SASEGT. The CDR3 runs to 15 residues. V was pared by 2 bases and J by 9 bases, with 17 bases between.

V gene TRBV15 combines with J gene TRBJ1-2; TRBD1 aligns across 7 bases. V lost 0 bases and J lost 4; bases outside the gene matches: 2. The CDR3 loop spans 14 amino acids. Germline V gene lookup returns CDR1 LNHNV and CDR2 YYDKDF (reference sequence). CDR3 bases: TGTGCCACCAGCAGAGAGACAGGGAGCTATGGCTACACCTTC. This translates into CATSRETGSYGYTF.

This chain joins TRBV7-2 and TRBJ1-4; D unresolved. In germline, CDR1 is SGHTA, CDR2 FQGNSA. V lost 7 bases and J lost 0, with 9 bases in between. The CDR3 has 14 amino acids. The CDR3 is CASTLSATNEKLFF. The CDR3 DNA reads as TGTGCCAGCACCCTATCTGCAACTAATGAAAAACTGTTTTTT.

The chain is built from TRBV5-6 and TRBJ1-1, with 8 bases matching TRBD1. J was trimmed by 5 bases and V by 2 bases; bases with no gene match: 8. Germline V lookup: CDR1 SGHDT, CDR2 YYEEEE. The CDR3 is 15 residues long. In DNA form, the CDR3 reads TGTGCCAGCAGCTTCCAATACAGGGGGAAGACTGAAGCTTTCTTT. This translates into CASSFQYRGKTEAFF.

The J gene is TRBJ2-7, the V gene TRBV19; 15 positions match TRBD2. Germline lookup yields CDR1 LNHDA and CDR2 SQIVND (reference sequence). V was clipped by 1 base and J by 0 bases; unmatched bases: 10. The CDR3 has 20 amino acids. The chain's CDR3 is CASSIVGRGTSGRSSYEQYF. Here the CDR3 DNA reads TGTGCCAGTAGTATAGTCGGACGTGGGACTAGCGGGAGGAGCTCCTACGAGCAGTACTTC.

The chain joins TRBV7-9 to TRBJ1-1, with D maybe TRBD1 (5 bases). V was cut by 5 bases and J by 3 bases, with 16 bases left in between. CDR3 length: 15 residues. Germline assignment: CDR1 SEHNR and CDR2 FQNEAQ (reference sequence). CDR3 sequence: CASSPSGGIDTEAFF. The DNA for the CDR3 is TGTGCCAGCAGCCCCAGTGGGGGGATCGACACTGAAGCTTTCTTT.

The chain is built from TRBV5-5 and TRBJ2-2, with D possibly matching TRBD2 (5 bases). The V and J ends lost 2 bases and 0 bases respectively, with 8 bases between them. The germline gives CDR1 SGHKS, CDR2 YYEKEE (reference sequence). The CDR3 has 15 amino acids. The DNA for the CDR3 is TGTGCCAGCAGCTTTATACTAGCGAACACCGGGGAGCTGTTTTTT. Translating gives CASSFILANTGELFF. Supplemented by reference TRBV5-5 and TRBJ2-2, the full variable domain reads DAGVTQSPTHLIKTRGQQVTLRCSPISGHKSVSWYQQVLGQGPQFIFQYYEKEERGRGNFPDRFSARQFPNYSSELNVNALLLGDSALYLCASSFILANTGELFFGEGSRLTVL.

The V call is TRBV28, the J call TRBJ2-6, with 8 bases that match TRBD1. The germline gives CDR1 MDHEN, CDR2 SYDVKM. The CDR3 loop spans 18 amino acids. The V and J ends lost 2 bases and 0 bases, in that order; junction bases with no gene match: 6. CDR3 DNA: TGTGCCAGCAGTTTACCGGGACAGGTCGTCTCTGGGGCCAACGTCCTGACTTTC. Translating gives CASSLPGQVVSGANVLTF.

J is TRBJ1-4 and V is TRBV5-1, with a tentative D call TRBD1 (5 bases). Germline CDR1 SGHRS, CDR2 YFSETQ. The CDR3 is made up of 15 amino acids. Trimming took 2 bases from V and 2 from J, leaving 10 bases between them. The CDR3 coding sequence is TGCGCCAGCAGCTTACGGCAGGGCACTAATGAAAAACTGTTTTTT. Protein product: CASSLRQGTNEKLFF.

CDR3 residues: CASSQGLAETDTQYF. The CDR3 DNA reads as TGTGCCAGCAGCCAGGGACTAGCGGAGACAGATACGCAGTATTTT. The gene calls are TRBV5-6 and TRBJ2-3, with 11 bases that match TRBD2. Germline values: CDR1 SGHDT, CDR2 YYEEEE. Trimming cost V 4 bases and J 3 bases; bases outside gene matches: 4. The CDR3 sequence is 15 residues long.

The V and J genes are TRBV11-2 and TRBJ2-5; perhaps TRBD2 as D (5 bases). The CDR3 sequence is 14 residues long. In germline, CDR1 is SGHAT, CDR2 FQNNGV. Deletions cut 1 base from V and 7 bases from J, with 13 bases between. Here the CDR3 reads CASSLGALGGTQYF. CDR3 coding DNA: TGTGCCAGCAGCTTAGGGGCCCTCGGAGGGACCCAGTACTTC. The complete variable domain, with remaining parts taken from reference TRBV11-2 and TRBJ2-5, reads EAGVAQSPRYKIIEKRQSVAFWCNPISGHATLYWYQQILGQGPKLLIQFQNNGVVDDSQLPKDRFSAERLKGVDSTLKIQPAKLEDSAVYLCASSLGALGGTQYFGPGTRLLVL.

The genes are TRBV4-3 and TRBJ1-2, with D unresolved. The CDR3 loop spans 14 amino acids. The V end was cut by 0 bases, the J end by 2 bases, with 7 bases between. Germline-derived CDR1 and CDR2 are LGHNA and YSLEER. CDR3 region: CASSQELLNYGYTF. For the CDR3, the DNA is TGCGCCAGCAGCCAAGAACTGTTGAACTATGGCTACACCTTC.